This note documents a single T cell receptor beta chain sequence. This entry is derived from a study of shared T cell receptors in the human thymus. This CDR3 contains 15 residues. Trimming took 5 bases from V and 1 from J, leaving 15 bases between them. The germline V gene encodes CDR1 SGHVT and CDR2 SQSDAQ. Measured with immunoSEQ multiplex PCR; TCRdb has only the in-frame clones, and not every one. This table has under 700,000 clones, around 78% appearing once. The sample was also linked to a second study, of human thymus T cells. That source reports: An apparent bias in V and J gene usage was seen in thymic and blood repertoires.

Material for sequencing was thymocytes. V and J are TRBV7-4 and TRBJ2-7, with a possible D match to TRBD2 (5 bases). This TCR came from a boy under three years old with a congenital heart defect. The CDR3 nucleotides read TGTGCCAGCAGCCCCCATCCGGGAAAGTCCTACGAGCAGTACTTC. Translated: CASSPHPGKSYEQYF.